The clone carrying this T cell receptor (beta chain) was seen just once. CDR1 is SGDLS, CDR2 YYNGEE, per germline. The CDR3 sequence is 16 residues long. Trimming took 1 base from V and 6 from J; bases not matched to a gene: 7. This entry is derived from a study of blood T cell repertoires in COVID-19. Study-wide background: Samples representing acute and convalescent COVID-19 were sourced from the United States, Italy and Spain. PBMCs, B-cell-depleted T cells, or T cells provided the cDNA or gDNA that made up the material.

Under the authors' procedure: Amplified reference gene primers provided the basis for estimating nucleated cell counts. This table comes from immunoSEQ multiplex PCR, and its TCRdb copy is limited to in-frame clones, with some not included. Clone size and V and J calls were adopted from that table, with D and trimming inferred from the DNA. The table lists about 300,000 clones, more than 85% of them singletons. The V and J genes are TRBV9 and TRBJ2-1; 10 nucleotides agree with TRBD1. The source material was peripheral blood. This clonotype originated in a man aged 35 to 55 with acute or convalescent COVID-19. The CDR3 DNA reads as TGTGCCAGCAGCGTACTCCCGGGACAGGGGATCAATGAGCAGTTCTTC. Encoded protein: CASSVLPGQGINEQFF.